These 19 T cell receptor beta chains came from one sample sequenced in a study of CD8+CD57+ T cells in acquired aplastic anemia. Those patients picked for sequencing had displayed CD8+CD57+ cell expansion on flow cytometry. Genomic DNA provided the template from which TCR beta VDJ and CDR3 profiles were obtained. MiXCR, run by TCRdb on the reads, gives a single entry per CDR3 protein. The sample includes under 150,000 distinct CDR3 sequences, nearly 40% seen only once; the top ten take about 2.6%. Material for sequencing was sorted CD4+, CD8+, or CD8+CD57+ T cells (not recorded which) from PBMCs. All receptors come from a human donor with aplastic anemia.

At least ten counts were recorded for this clonotype. The J gene is TRBJ1-1, the V gene TRBV29-1; perhaps TRBD1 as D (5 bases). Germline V gene data show CDR1 as SQVTM and CDR2 as ANQGSEA. Trimming shortened V by 0 bases and J by 6 bases, and 14 bases separated the two germline ends. This CDR3 region has 14 residues. Here the CDR3 DNA reads TGCAGCGTTGAAGATTCGGGGCGCGGGGCTGAAGCTTTCTTT. Translating it yields CSVEDSGRGAEAFF.

This rearrangement joins TRBV19 to TRBJ1-5; 10 bases fit TRBD1. CDR3 length equals 14 residues. Trimming removed 3 bases from V and 7 bases from J; junction bases left unmatched: 3. Per germline, CDR1 LNHDA and CDR2 SQIVND (reference sequence). DNA of the CDR3: TGTGCCAGTAGTATGACAGGGGGCAGCCAGCCCCAGCATTTT. Translated, it gives CASSMTGGSQPQHF.

The chain is built from TRBV7-9 and TRBJ1-1; D is ambiguous. The ends were cut back, 5 bases at V and 5 bases at J, with 12 bases in the middle. The CDR3 loop spans 13 amino acids. Germline V gives CDR1 SEHNR, CDR2 FQNEAQ (reference sequence). The CDR3 spells CASSRGPGTEAFF. CDR3 DNA: TGTGCCAGCAGCCGAGGACCCGGGACTGAAGCTTTCTTT.

This clonotype was counted between two and nine times. CDR3 amino acids: CASSQVVQQGEKLFF. The DNA of the CDR3 is TGTGCCAGCAGCCAAGTGGTCCAGCAAGGTGAAAAACTGTTTTTT. The chain is built from TRBV4-2 and TRBJ1-4, with D unresolved. Per the germline V gene, CDR1 is LGHNA and CDR2 is YNFKEQ. The V and J ends lost 1 base and 7 bases respectively, with 13 bases between them. This CDR3 contains 15 residues.

This clonotype has a count of ten or more. CDR3 in DNA: TGCGCCAGCAGGGTGGCGGGGGGCTCCTACGAGCAGTACTTC. Amino acids: CASRVAGGSYEQYF. V is TRBV5-1 and J is TRBJ2-7; 8 bases map to TRBD2. V was clipped by 5 bases and J by 0 bases; unmatched bases: 4. This CDR3 spans 14 amino acids. Germline values: CDR1 SGHRS, CDR2 YFSETQ.

About this clonotype: Given a much more abundant clone one base away, this may be a read error. The chain employs TRBV7-2 and TRBJ2-7; a possible D gene is TRBD1 (6 bases). The CDR3 sequence is 14 residues long. Germline CDR1 reads SGHTA; CDR2 reads FQGNSA. The CDR3 region has the DNA TGTCCCAGCAGCGGACAGCTAAACTCCTACGAGCAGTACTTC. The encoded protein is CPSSGQLNSYEQYF.

There are a few counts of this clonotype. The chain has TRBV5-1 and TRBJ1-3; 11 bases agree with TRBD1. Germline V gives CDR1 SGHRS, CDR2 YFSETQ. Losses at the gene ends were 4 bases for V and 0 bases for J; bases not matched to a gene: 3. This CDR3 is 16 amino acids long. DNA of the CDR3: TGCGCCAGCAGCCCTGGGACAGGGGGCTCTGGAAACACCATATATTTT. It yields the protein CASSPGTGGSGNTIYF. Together with reference TRBV5-1 and TRBJ1-3, the CDR3 gives the full variable domain: KAGVTQTPRYLIKTRGQQVTLSCSPISGHRSVSWYQQTPGQGLQFLFEYFSETQRNKGNFPGRFSGRQFSNSRSEMNVSTLELGDSALYLCASSPGTGGSGNTIYFGEGSWLTVV.

The chain couples TRBV20-1 to TRBJ2-5; TRBD2 is a possible D gene (5 bases). There are 15 residues in the CDR3. Trimming took off 3 bases at V and 3 bases at J, with 17 bases between the two ends. CDR1 DFQATT and CDR2 SNEGSKA come from the germline V gene (reference sequence). CDR3 sequence (DNA): TGCAGTGCTAGTGGGAGCGAGGAGGCTGAAGAGACCCAGTACTTC. Translation gives CSASGSEEAEETQYF.

The chain combines TRBV7-2 with TRBJ1-5; possible D gene TRBD1, 6 bases. Germline-derived CDR1 and CDR2 are SGHTA and FQGNSA. The CDR3 spans 14 residues. V was shortened by 5 bases and J by 6 bases, with 14 bases between the two germline ends. The CDR3 DNA is TGTGCCAGCAGCCAATACAGGGTAAGTCAGCCCCAGCATTTT. As protein: CASSQYRVSQPQHF.

This clonotype was seen at least ten times. A single base separates this from a much larger clone, so it may be a read error. The V gene is TRBV2, the J gene TRBJ2-7, with D hard to call. Trimming cost V 2 bases and J 3 bases, with 5 bases left between them. The CDR3 spans 12 residues. The germline gives CDR1 SNHLY, CDR2 FYNNEI. CDR3 coding DNA: TGTGCCAGCAGTGAATTCATCTACGAGCAGTACTTC. This gives the protein CASSEFIYEQYF.

The chain is built from TRBV20-1 and TRBJ1-6; 7 bases map to TRBD1. After removal of 6 bases from V and 11 bases from J, the junction contained 10 bases not matched to a gene. Germline values: CDR1 DFQATT, CDR2 SNEGSKA (reference sequence). The CDR3 is 13 residues long. In DNA form, the CDR3 reads TGCAGTGCCCCAGGACAGGCCCTACCACCCCTCCACTTT. It codes for CSAPGQALPPLHF.

This clonotype has ten or more counts. The rearrangement links TRBV15 to TRBJ2-5, with 7 nucleotides matching TRBD1. V shed 3 bases and J 1 base; nucleotides not matched to a gene: 2. The CDR3 is made up of 14 amino acids. In germline, CDR1 is LNHNV, CDR2 YYDKDF (reference sequence). CDR3 residues: CATSSRQGQETQYF. CDR3 DNA: TGTGCCACCAGCAGCCGACAGGGCCAAGAGACCCAGTACTTC.

This sequence joins TRBV7-2 and TRBJ2-7; D not certain. V gave up 5 bases and J gave up 4 bases, with 9 bases separating them. This CDR3 has 12 residues. Germline-derived CDR1 and CDR2 are SGHTA and FQGNSA. The CDR3 spells CASSLNIYEQYF. The CDR3 DNA reads as TGTGCCAGCAGCCTCAATATATACGAGCAGTACTTC.

This clonotype has at least ten counts. This chain joins TRBV5-1 and TRBJ2-2, with TRBD2 matching over 7 bases. Germline V gene sequence: CDR1 SGHRS, CDR2 YFSETQ. The CDR3 is 13 residues long. CDR3 DNA: TGCTCAAGCGGGGAAATGAACACCGGGGAGCTGTTTTTT. Protein: CSSGEMNTGELFF.

J is TRBJ2-2 and V is TRBV2, with D unclear. Germline CDR1 and CDR2: SNHLY and FYNNEI. The CDR3 runs 11 residues. The CDR3 loop reads CAISGPGELFF. In DNA, the CDR3 is TGTGCGATCAGTGGCCCAGGGGAGCTGTTTTTT.

Note on this clonotype: A read error may explain this, as a much larger clone is one base away. This rearrangement joins TRBV6-1 to TRBJ1-2; TRBD1 matches at 10 bases. Unmatched junction bases numbered 19, after V lost 4 bases and J lost 8 bases. This CDR3 is built from 18 residues. Germline values: CDR1 MNHNS, CDR2 SASEGT. CDR3 sequence (DNA): TGTGCCAGCAGTGCGCTGGGACAGGGGACGGGATGGTTCCAGGGCTACACCTTC. Translation: CASSALGQGTGWFQGYTF.

This clonotype was counted many times. The CDR3 sequence is CASSESTGRAFYNEQFF. CDR3 bases: TGCGCCAGCAGTGAGTCGACAGGTCGGGCATTCTACAATGAGCAGTTCTTC. The rearrangement joins TRBV10-1 to TRBJ2-1, with D perhaps matching TRBD1 (6 bases). Germline CDR1 and CDR2: WNHNN and SYGVQD (reference sequence). The CDR3 covers 17 residues. V lost 0 bases, J lost 3 bases, and 15 bases lay in between.

Ten or more counts support this clonotype. The V call is TRBV5-4, the J call TRBJ2-1; maybe TRBD1 (5 bases). Germline assignment: CDR1 SGHNT and CDR2 YYREEE (reference sequence). The V end lost 5 bases, the J end lost 14 bases, and 17 bases lay between the germline ends. The CDR3 is 12 amino acids. Written as DNA, the CDR3 is TGTGCCAGCAGTCTTGACTCCAGCAGGGAGTTCTTC. This encodes CASSLDSSREFF.

This clonotype was detected many times. V is TRBV19 and J is TRBJ2-2, with 7 bases lining up with TRBD1. Germline-derived CDR1 and CDR2 are LNHDA and SQIVND (reference sequence). The ends lost 7 bases at V and 5 bases at J; junction bases unmatched: 16. This CDR3 is built from 17 residues. CDR3 sequence: CASTHISLTGDTGELFF. CDR3 nucleotide sequence: TGTGCCAGTACCCATATCTCCCTCACAGGGGATACCGGGGAGCTGTTTTTT.